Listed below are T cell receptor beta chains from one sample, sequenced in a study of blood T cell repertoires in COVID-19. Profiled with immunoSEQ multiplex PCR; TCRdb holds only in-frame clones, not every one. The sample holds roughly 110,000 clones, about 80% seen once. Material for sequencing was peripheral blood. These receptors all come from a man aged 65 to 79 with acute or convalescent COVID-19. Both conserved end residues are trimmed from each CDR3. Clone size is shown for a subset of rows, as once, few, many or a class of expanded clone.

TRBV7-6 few ASSLDRVETQY
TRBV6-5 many ASSYRPGLQETQY
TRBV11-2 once ASSRGQASYEQY
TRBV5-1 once ASKSGGQYNEQF
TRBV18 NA ASSPFSGGYLTDTQY
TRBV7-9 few ASSFGGIPLYEQF
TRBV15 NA ATAPSRGSNNEQF
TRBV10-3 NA AISQTSGGTYEQY
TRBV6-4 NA ASSDNGGAKDTQY
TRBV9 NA ASSVGDSTNYGYT
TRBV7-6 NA ASSATRDANTQY
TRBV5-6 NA ASSFDPAPRGYT
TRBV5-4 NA ASSLEALRDYGYT
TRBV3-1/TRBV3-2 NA ASSHVNEQF
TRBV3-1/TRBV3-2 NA ASSRGEVNTGELF
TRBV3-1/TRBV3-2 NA ASSQDLGTAYNEQF
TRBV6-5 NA ASFFGTSVSYEQY
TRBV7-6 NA ASSRSWAGYGYT
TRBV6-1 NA ASSEGGGAETQY
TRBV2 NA ASSDYRDKTSNQPQH
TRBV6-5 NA ASSYEGAKANVLT
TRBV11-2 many ASRSTGSKTYEQY
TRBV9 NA ASSVDGGRNQPQH
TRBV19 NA ASSPWGLNYEQY
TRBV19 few ASSQGGAPSVLT
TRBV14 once ASSLSFFGTNTGNTIY
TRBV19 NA ASRDTLARPQH
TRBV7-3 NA ASSPTNTGELF
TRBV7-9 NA ASSLRTPGSPGELF
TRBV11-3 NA ASSFDSDTEAF
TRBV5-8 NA ASSLRPGGQPQH
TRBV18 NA ASSPATGAKQPQH
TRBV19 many ASTNPPLLYGNQPQH
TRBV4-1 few ASSQVGTGGDTQY
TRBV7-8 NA ASSLSILTEAF
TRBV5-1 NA ASSLAGVFQETQY
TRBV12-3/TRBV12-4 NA ASRGVNTGELF
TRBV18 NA ASSPPGLSQETQY
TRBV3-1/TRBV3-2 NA ASSQAPTGVVAGELF
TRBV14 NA ASSQGQGDTGELF
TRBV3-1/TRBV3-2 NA ASSQDISGLTDTQY
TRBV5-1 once ASSLFGGTSTDTQY
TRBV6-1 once ASSEWARGNIQY
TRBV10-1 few ASTRRTGETQY
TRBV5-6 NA ASSSGHFSNQPQH
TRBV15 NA ATSRDPFSGGAQETQY
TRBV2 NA ATLAGLSVDTQY
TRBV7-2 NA ASRGQANTGELF
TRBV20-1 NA SASRMAGRTETQY
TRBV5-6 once ASSLRLTGGTEAF
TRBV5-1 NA ASSLLAGGSSGANVLT
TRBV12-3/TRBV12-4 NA AASVNTEAF
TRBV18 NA ASSPRAPPEGGYT
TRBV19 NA ASSTSGGGTDTQY
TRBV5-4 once ASSLSGGRNNEQF
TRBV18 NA ASSPPRGTGELF
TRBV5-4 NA ASSPELGSGETQY
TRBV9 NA ASSVVGGPRETQY
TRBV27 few ASSSQSPGTALNTEAF